This T cell receptor beta chain was observed in a study of T cells in Graves' hyperthyroidism and ophthalmopathy. RNA transcripts provided the source from which TCR beta CDR3 regions were amplified. Initially, a first-round RT-PCR of the TCR CDR3 employed the HTBI primer set. TCRdb independently ran MiXCR on the multiplex PCR reads; one entry per CDR3 protein. The sample lists roughly 98,000 distinct CDR3 sequences; 35% to 45% were seen once. This clonotype was seen ten or more times. The CDR3 consists of 16 residues. In germline, CDR1 is MDHEN, CDR2 SYDVKM. V was trimmed by 8 bases and J by 0 bases, leaving 17 bases between them.

The origin of this receptor is a woman aged 25 to 39 with Graves' hyperthyroidism. This chain uses TRBV28 with TRBJ1-5; D unclear. Sequencing was done on a sample of peripheral blood or thyroid tissue (not recorded which). The CDR3 DNA sequence: TGTGCCAGCCGAACGGACGTAAGCTATAGCAATCAGCCCCAGCATTTT. Encoded protein: CASRTDVSYSNQPQHF.